This TCR beta chain is drawn from a study of OX40 agonist ivuxolimab in advanced cancers. Looking at the study overall: Ivuxolimab, which targeted the costimulatory receptor OX40 (CD134), was an agonistic, fully human IgG2 monoclonal antibody. Intravenous ivuxolimab was administered to patients every 2 weeks at six dose levels: 0.01, 0.1, 0.3, 1.5, 3 and 10 mg/kg. Partial responses occurred in three dose-escalation patients: two with cutaneous melanoma and one with hepatocellular carcinoma. Patients were allowed to have had prior anti-PD-1, anti-PD-L1 or anti-CTLA-4 therapy, and approximately 43% of the dose-escalation patients had previously received checkpoint inhibitors. The paper reports the monotherapy dose-escalation portion (N of about 54 patients) of the phase I ivuxolimab trial. Of the approximately 50 dose-escalation patients, hepatocellular carcinoma was present in roughly 19, melanoma in roughly 15, renal cell carcinoma in 9 and head and neck cancer in 9. Peripheral TCRbeta sequencing was intended to test whether TCR sequence diversity was altered and clonal T-cell expansion was caused by ivuxolimab. The dose-escalation cohort was 82.7% male with a mean age of approximately 59 years, ranging from roughly 23 to 90. Overall study results and their limits: At doses of 0.1 to 3.0 mg/kg, clonal expansion of both CD4+ and CD8+ T cells in blood was seen between baseline and week 6. The antigen specificity of the clonally expanded peripheral T cells was not determined. In the 0.1-3.0 mg/kg groups, partial responders were among the patients with the lowest normalized peripheral clonal expansion, particularly in CD8+ T cells. Low levels of normalized T-cell clonal expansion were also seen in some patients who did not respond. On average, CD8+ T cells showed more expanded clones than CD4+ T cells after ivuxolimab.

From its cysteine to its phenylalanine, the CDR3 spans 14 amino acids. Only the CDR3 portion is preserved as DNA: 42 bases, with reading frame beginning at the first base. CDR1 and CDR2 were assigned from the germline V gene as KGHSH and LQKENI. Trimming leaves V shorter by 6 bases and J shorter by 2 bases, with the junction holding 3 bases beyond the gene matches. A note on this clone: It lacks a known antigen. Per-nucleotide qualities are absent, and no much larger clonotype sits a single base away.

To sequence the TCRbeta CDR3 region, genomic DNA was isolated from the sorted cells. The immunoSEQ Assay was used to sequence the TCRbeta CDR3 regions. Drawn from immuneACCESS, this table holds only the in-frame rearrangements with V and J called that TCRdb kept. Clones are partly lost; checked studies trace under half to an unresolved V gene and leave the rest unexplained. Within this sample are some 66,000 clones, with 75% to 90% of them counted one time only. The ten largest make up about 0.83% of the sample. The trial excluded patients who had a history of autoimmune disease or who were on systemic immunosuppression. Peripheral blood for TCR sequencing was collected from all dose cohorts at baseline, on cycle 4 day 1, and on cycle 7 day 1. The samples were taken from a phase I, first-in-human, multicenter, open-label dose-escalation trial of ivuxolimab. Adults with locally advanced or metastatic melanoma, renal cell carcinoma, hepatocellular carcinoma or head and neck squamous cell carcinoma were enrolled in the trial. Before TCR sequencing, CD4+ and CD8+ T cells were separately sorted from peripheral blood.

The TCR sequence derives from an adult with an advanced solid tumor such as melanoma, head and neck, liver or kidney cancer. The rearranged segments are TRBV18 and TRBJ2-3; 9 bases in the junction line up with TRBD1. Sequences were derived from CD4+ or CD8+ T cells sorted from blood, sampled in a trial of the OX40 agonist ivuxolimab. At the DNA level, the sequence is TGTGCCAGCTCCGACAGGGGGTTCACAGATACGCAGTATTTT. This codes for CASSDRGFTDTQYF.